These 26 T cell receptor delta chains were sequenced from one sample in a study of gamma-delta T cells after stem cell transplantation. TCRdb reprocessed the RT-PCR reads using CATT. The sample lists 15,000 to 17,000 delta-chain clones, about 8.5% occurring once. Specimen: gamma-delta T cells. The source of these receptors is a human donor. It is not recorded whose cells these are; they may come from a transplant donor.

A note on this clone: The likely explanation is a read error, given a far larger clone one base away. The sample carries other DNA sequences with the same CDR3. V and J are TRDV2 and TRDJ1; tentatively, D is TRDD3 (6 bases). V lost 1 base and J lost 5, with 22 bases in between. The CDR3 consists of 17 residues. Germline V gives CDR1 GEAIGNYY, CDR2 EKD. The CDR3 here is CACDTWGGRGDKDKLIF. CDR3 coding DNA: TGTGCCTGTGACACTTGGGGCGGTCGGGGGGACAAGGATAAACTCATCTTT.

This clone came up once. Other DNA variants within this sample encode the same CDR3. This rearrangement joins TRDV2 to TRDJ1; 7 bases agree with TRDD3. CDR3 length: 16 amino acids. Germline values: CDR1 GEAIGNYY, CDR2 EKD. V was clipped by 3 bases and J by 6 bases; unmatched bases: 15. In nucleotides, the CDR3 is TGTGCCTGTGACCTAATGGGGGACCCAGCGACCTATAAACTCATCTTT. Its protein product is CACDLMGDPATYKLIF.

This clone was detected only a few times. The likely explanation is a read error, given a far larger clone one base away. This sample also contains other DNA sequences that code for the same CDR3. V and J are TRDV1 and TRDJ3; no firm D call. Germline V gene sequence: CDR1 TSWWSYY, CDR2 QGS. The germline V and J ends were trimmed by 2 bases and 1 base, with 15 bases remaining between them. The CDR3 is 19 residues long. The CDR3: CALGEFGSPGSWDTRQMFF. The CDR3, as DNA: TGTGCTCTTGGGGAATTCGGGTCACCAGGGTCCTGGGACACCCGACAGATGTTTTTC.

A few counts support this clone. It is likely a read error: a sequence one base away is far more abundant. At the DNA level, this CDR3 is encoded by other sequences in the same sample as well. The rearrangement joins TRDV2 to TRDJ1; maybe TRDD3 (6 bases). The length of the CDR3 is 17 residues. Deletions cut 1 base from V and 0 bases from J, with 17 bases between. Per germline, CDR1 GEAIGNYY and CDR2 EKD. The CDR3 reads CACDTVGDLAYTDKLIF. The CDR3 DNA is TGTGCCTGTGACACTGTCGGGGATCTGGCCTACACCGATAAACTCATCTTT.

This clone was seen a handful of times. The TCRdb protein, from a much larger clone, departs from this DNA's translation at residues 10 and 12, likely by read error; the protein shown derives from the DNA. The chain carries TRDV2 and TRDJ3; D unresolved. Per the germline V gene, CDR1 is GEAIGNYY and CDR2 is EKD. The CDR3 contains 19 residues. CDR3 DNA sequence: TGTGCCTGTGACACCGTCGAGGAATCCATCTCCTCGGACACCCGACAGATGTTTTTC. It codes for CACDTVEESISSDTRQMFF.

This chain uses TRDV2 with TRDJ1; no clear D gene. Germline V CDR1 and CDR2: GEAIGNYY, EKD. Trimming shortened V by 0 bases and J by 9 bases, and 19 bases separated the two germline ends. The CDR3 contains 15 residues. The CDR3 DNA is TGTGCCTGTGACACCGTTGTGCTCCACACCTGTCAACTCATCTTT. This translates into CACDTVVLHTCQLIF.

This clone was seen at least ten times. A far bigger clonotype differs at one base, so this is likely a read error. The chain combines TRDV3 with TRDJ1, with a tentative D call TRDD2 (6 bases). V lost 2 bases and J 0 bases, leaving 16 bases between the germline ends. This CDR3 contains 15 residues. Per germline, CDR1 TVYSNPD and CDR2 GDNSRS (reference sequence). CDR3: CAFSLLPPYTDKLIF. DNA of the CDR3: TGTGCCTTTTCACTCCTTCCGCCGTACACCGATAAACTCATCTTT.

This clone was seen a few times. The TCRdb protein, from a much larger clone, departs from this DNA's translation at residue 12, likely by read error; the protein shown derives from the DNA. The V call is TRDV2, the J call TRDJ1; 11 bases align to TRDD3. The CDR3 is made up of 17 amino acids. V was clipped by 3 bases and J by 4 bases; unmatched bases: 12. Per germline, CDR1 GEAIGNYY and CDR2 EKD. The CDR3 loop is CACDPLMGDTRHDKLIF. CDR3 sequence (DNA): TGTGCCTGTGACCCTCTGATGGGGGATACGCGCCACGATAAACTCATCTTT.

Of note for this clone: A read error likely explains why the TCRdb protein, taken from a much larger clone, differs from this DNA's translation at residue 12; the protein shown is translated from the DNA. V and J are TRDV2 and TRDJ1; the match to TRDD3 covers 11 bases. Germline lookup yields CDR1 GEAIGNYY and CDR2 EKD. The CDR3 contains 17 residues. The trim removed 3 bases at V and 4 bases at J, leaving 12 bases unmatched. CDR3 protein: CACDSLMGDTVIDKLIF. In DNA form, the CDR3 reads TGTGCCTGTGACTCTCTCATGGGGGATACGGTCATCGATAAACTCATCTTT.

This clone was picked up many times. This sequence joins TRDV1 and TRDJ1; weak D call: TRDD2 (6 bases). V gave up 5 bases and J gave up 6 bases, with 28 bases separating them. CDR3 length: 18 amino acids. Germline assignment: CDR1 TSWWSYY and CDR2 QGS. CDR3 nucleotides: TGTGCTCTTGGGAAAGGACTCCTACGTAAGGGGTCGGCGAATAAACTCATCTTT. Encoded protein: CALGKGLLRKGSANKLIF.

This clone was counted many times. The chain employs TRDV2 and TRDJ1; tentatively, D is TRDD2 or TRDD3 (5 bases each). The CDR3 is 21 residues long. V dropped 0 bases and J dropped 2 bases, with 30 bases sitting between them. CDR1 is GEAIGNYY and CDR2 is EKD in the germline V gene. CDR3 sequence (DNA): TGTGCCTGTGACACCGTGCCTACGGGGAAAGGACGGGGGGTCCGGACCGATAAACTCATCTTT. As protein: CACDTVPTGKGRGVRTDKLIF.

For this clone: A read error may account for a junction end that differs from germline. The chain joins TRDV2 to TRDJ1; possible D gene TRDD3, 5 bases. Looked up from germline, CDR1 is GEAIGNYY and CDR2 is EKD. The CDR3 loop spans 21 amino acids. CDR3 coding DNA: TGTGCCTGTGACACCGTTGAGTACAACCTGCGTACTGGTGGACTCACCGCTAAACTCATCTTT. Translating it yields CACDTVEYNLRTGGLTAKLIF.

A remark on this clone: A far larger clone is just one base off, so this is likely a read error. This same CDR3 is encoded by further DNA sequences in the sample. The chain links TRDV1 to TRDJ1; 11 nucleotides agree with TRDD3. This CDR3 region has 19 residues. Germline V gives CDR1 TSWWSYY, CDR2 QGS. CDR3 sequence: CALGVLGLFSGGYPDKLIF. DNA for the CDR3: TGCGCTCTTGGGGTACTTGGCCTTTTCTCTGGGGGATACCCCGATAAACTCATCTTT.

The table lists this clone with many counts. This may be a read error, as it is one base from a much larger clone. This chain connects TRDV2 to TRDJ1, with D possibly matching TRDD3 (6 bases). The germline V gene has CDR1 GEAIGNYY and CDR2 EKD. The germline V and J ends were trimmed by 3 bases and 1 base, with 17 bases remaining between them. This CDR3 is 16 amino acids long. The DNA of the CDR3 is TGTGCCTGTGACGCTCTACGGGGGGACGCCACCGATAAACTCATCTTT. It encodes CACDALRGDATDKLIF.

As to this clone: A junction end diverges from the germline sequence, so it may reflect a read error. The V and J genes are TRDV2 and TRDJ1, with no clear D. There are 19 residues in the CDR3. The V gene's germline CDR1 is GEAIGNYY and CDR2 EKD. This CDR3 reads CACDTVATWFHPYTYNLIF. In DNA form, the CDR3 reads TGTGCCTGTGACACCGTGGCGACCTGGTTCCACCCGTACACCTATAACCTCATCTTT.

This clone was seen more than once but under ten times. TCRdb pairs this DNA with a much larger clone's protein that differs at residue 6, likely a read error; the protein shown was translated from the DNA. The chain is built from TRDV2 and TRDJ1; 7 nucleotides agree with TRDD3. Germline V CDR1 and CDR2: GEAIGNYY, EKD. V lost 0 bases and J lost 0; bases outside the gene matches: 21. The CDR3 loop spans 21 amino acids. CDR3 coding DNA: TGTGCCTGTGACACCCCCAATCTCGTACTGGGGACTAGATCGTACACCGATAAACTCATCTTT. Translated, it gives CACDTPNLVLGTRSYTDKLIF.

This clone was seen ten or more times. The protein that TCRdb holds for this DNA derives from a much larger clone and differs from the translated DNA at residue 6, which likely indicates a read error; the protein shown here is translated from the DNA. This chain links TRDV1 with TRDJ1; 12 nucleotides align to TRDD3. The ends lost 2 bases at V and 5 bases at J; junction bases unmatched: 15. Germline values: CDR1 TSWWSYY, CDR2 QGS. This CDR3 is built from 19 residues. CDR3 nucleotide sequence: TGTGCTCTTGGGGAAATAGAGCCCCCCGACTGGGGGATACAGGATAAACTCATCTTT. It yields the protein CALGEIEPPDWGIQDKLIF.

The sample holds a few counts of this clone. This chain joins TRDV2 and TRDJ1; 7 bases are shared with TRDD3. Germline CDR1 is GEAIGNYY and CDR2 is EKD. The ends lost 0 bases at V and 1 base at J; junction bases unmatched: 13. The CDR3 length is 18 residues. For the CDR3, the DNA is TGTGCCTGTGACACCGTTCAGCGGACGGGGGGATTCACCGATAAACTCATCTTT. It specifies CACDTVQRTGGFTDKLIF.

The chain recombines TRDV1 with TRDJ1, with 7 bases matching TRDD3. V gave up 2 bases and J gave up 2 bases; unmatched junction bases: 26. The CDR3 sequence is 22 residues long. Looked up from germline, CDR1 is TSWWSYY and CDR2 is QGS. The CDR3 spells CALGEIASTWRGYGTLTDKLIF. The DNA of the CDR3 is TGTGCTCTTGGGGAAATAGCGTCCACTTGGCGGGGATATGGGACCCTAACCGATAAACTCATCTTT.

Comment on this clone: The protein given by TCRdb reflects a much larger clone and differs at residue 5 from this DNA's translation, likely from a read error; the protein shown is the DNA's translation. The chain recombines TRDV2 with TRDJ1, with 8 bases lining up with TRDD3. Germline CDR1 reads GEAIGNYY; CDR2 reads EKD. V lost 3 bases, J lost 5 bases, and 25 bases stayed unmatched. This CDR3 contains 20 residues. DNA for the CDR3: TGTGCCTGTGACGCCGCTGAAGGACTGGGGGCTCACCGAGGGGCGGATAAACTCATCTTT. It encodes CACDAAEGLGAHRGADKLIF.

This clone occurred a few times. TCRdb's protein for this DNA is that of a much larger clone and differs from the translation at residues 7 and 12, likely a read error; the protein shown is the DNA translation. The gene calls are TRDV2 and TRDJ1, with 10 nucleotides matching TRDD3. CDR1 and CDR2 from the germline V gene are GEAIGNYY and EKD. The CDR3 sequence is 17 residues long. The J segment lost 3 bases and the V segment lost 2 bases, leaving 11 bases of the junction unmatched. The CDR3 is CACDRLRGDTRSDKLIF. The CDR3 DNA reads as TGTGCCTGTGACAGACTACGGGGGGATACGCGGTCCGATAAACTCATCTTT.

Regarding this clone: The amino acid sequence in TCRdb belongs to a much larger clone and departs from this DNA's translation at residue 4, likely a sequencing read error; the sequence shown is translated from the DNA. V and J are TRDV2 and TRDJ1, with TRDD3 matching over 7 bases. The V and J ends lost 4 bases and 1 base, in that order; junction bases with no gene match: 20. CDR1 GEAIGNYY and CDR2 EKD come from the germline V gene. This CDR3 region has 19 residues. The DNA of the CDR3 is TGTGCCTGTGAAACCCTATCGCGGGGGATTGATGGATCCACCGATAAACTCATCTTT. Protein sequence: CACETLSRGIDGSTDKLIF.

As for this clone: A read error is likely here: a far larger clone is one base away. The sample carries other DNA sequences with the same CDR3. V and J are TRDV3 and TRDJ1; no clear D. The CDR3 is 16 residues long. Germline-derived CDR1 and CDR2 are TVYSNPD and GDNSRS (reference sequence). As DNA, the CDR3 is TGTGCCTGCGGCTGCGTCGGGGCGACGGACACTGATAAACTCATCTTT. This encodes CACGCVGATDTDKLIF. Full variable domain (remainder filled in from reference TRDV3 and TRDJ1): CDKVTQSSPDQTVASGSEVVLLCTYDTVYSNPDLFWYRIRPDYSFQFVFYGDNSRSEGADFTQGRFSVKHILTQKAFHLVISPVRTEDSATYYCACGCVGATDTDKLIFGKGTRVTVEP.

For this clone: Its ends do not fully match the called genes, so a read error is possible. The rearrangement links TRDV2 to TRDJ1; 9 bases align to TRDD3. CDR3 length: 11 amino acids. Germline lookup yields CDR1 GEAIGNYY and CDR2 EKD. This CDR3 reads CSGIRTDKLIF. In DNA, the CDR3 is TGCTCGGGGATACGCACCGATAAACTCATCTTT.

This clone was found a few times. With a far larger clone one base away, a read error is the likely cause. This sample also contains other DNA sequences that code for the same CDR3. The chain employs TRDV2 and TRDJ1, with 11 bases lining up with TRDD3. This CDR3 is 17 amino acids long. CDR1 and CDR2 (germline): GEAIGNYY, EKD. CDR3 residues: CACDSLMGDTVTDKLIF. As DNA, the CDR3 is TGTGCTTGTGACTCTCTCATGGGGGATACGGTCACCGATAAACTCATCTTT.

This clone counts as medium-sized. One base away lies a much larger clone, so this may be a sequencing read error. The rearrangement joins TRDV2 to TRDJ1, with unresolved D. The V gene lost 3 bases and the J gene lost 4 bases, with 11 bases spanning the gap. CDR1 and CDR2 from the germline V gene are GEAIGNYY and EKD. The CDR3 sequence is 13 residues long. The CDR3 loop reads CACDAIGFDKLIF. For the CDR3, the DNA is TGTGCCTGTGACGCTATCGGGTTCGATAAACTCATCTTT.